This TCR beta chain was retrieved from a study of glioma-infiltrating T cells after dendritic cell vaccination (dated by TCRdb to 2016 to 2017). General notes on the study: The cohort included roughly 15 glioblastoma patients drawn from Phase I and II dendritic cell vaccination trials, of whom 9 were newly diagnosed and 6 had recurrent disease. Patients received autologous tumor lysate-pulsed dendritic cell vaccination between about 2002 and 2013. To make the vaccine, monocyte-derived dendritic cells were cultured for 6 to 8 days with IL-4 and GM-CSF and then pulsed overnight with autologous tumor lysate. Three intradermal dendritic cell vaccine injections were administered to patients at biweekly intervals in the arm below the axilla. Deep sequencing of TCR beta CDR3 regions was used to quantify tumor-infiltrating lymphocyte content and compare tumor and blood repertoires in dendritic cell-vaccinated glioblastoma patients. Survival after dendritic cell vaccination was correlated with TCR sequencing metrics, including TIL content and tumor-blood repertoire overlap.

The immunoSEQ assay amplified TCRB CDR3 regions from approximately 1.8 micrograms of genomic DNA, or from all available DNA when less than that amount was available. The multiplex PCR employed 60 forward primers targeting TCR V beta segments and 13 reverse primers targeting J beta segments. To estimate reads per starting template, synthetic control templates were spiked into each sample at limiting dilution. Reads of 87 bp were generated by sequencing on the Illumina HiSeq System. Concerning the study's data processing: To remove PCR and sequencing errors, closely related sequences were merged with a nearest neighbor algorithm. TCR overlap was measured as the percentage of unique tumor TCR beta sequences that were also present in the peripheral blood of the same patient. TCRdb obtained this table from immuneACCESS and retained in-frame rearrangements with V and J assigned. These tables miss some clones; where compared with another copy, unresolved V genes account for less than half of the shortfall, and the remainder is unexplained. That table gives V, J and clone size, and the DNA gave D and trimming. The sample data list approximately 50,000 clones, and 85% of these were observed just once. The ten biggest clones cover roughly 10% of the sample.

Based on the germline V gene, the CDR1 and CDR2 sequences are SNHLY and FYNNEI. Taken from cysteine to phenylalanine, the CDR3 has 11 residues. The kept DNA is CDR3 alone, 33 bases in frame from the first base. V loses 5 bases, J loses 3 bases, and the germline ends lie 4 bases apart. What the study reported, not specific to this receptor: The cohort was small and heterogeneous, few patients had complete blood and tumor sets, and even fewer had initial-recurrent tumor pairs. After dendritic cell vaccination, a higher estimated pretreatment TIL content predicted longer time to progression and longer overall survival. The three-group TCR overlap response model was characterized as speculative, and prospective validation of the model was stated to be required. No direct relationship between TCR clonality and survival was found, suggesting that a diverse polyclonal response may matter.

The sample's time point label is to be understood as: after dendritic cell vaccination, including at tumor progression/relapse. Patients were selected on the basis of adequate residual fresh-frozen tumor tissue and more than two years of available survival data. None of the glioblastoma patients carried an isocitrate dehydrogenase mutation, although molecular status otherwise varied. PBMC were collected before vaccination, two weeks after the third vaccination, and at tumor progression if progression occurred. Genomic DNA was extracted with the Qiagen DNeasy Blood extraction Kit. As to this clone: Its antigen has not been determined. No clone much larger than this one lies a single base away; base qualities are absent.

This chain joins TRBV2 to TRBJ2-5; the D gene cannot be resolved reliably. The source material was blood, sampled after dendritic cell vaccination. The TCR comes from a human donor with glioblastoma. The DNA sequence reads TGTGCCAGCAGTCCGGAAGAGACCCAGTACTTC. This codes for CASSPEETQYF.